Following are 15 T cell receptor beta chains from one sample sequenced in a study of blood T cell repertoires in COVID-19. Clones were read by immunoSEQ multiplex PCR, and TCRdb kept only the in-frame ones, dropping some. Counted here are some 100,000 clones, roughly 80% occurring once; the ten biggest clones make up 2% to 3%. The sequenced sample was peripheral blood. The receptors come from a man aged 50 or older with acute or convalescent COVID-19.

The CDR3 nucleotides read TGTGCCAGCAGCTTATCTGACAGGGAGTACACTGAAGCTTTCTTT. Its translation: CASSLSDREYTEAFF. This chain connects TRBV7-9 to TRBJ1-1, with TRBD1 matching 7 bases. Germline lookup yields CDR1 SEHNR and CDR2 FQNEAQ (reference sequence). J was trimmed by 3 bases and V by 2 bases; bases with no gene match: 6. The CDR3 runs 15 residues.

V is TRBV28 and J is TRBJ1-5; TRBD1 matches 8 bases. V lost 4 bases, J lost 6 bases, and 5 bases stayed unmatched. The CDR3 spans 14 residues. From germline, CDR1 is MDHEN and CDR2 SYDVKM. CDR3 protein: CASSSPGQGQPQHF. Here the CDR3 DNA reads TGTGCCAGCAGTTCCCCTGGACAGGGTCAGCCCCAGCATTTT.

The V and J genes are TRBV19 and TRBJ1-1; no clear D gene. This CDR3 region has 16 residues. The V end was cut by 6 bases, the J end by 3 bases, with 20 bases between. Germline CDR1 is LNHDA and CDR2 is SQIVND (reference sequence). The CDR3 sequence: CASREGTERWDTEAFF. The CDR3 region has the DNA TGTGCCAGTAGGGAGGGCACGGAAAGGTGGGACACTGAAGCTTTCTTT.

As DNA, the CDR3 is TGTGCCAGTAGTAGTCCGGGACAGACCTACGAGCAGTACTTC. The encoded protein is CASSSPGQTYEQYF. The chain links TRBV19 to TRBJ2-7, with TRBD1 identical over 7 bases. The germline V gene has CDR1 LNHDA and CDR2 SQIVND (reference sequence). CDR3 length: 14 amino acids. Germline trimming cut 4 bases from V and 2 bases from J; bases unmatched to any gene: 5.

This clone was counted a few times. CDR3 sequence reads: CASSGGQAISNTEAFF. CDR3 in DNA: TGTGCCAGCAGCGGGGGACAGGCCATTTCGAACACTGAAGCTTTCTTT. The chain uses TRBV5-5 and TRBJ1-1; the match to TRBD1 covers 8 bases. The CDR3 spans 16 residues. CDR1 is SGHKS, CDR2 YYEKEE, per germline (reference sequence). With V trimmed by 4 bases and J by 1 base, 9 bases remained unmatched. Using reference TRBV5-5 and TRBJ1-1 for the parts outside the CDR3, the full variable domain is DAGVTQSPTHLIKTRGQQVTLRCSPISGHKSVSWYQQVLGQGPQFIFQYYEKEERGRGNFPDRFSARQFPNYSSELNVNALLLGDSALYLCASSGGQAISNTEAFFGQGTRLTVV.

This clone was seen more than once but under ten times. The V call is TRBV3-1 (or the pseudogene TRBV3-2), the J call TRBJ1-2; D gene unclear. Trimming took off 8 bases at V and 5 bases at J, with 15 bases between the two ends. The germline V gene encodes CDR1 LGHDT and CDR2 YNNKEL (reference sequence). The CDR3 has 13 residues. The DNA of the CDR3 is TGTGCCAGCTCCATAGAGGGCGGTTATGGCTACACCTTC. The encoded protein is CASSIEGGYGYTF.

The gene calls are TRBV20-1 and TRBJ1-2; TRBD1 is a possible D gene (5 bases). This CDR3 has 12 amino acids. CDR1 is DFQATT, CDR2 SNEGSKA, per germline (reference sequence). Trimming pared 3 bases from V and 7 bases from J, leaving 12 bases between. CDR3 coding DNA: TGCAGTGCTAGTTCGGGGGTTGGTGGCTACACCTTC. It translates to CSASSGVGGYTF.

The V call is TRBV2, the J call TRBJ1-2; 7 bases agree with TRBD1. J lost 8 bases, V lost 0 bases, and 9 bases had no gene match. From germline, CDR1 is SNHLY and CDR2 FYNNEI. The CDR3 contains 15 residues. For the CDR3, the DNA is TGTGCCAGCAGTGAAGCGAGGGGGCGGCAAGAAGGCTACACCTTC. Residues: CASSEARGRQEGYTF.

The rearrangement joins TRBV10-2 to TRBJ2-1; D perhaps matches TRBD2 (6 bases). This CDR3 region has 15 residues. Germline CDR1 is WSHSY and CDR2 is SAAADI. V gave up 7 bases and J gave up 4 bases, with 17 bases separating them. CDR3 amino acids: CASTPDYSLYNEQFF. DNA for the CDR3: TGCGCCAGCACCCCGGACTATTCTCTATACAATGAGCAGTTCTTC.

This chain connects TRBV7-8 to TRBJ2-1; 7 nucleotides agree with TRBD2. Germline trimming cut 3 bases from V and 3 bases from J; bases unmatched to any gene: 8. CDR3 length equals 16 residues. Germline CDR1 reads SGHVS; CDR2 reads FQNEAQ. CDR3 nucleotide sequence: TGTGCCAGCAGCTTTGGGCCCCGGGACTACTACAATGAGCAGTTCTTC. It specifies CASSFGPRDYYNEQFF.

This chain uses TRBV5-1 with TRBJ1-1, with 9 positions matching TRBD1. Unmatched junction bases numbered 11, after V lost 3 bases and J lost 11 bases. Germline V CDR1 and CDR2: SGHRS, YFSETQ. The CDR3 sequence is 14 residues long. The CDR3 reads CASSWGTGGDGAFF. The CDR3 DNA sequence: TGCGCCAGCAGCTGGGGAACAGGGGGCGATGGGGCTTTCTTT.

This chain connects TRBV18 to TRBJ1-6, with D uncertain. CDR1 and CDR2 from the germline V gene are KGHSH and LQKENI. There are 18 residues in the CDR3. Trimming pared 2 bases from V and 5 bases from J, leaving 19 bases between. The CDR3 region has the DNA TGTGCCAGCTCACCAATTCCGGGTTTATATGCGGATAATTCACCCCTCCACTTT. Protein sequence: CASSPIPGLYADNSPLHF.

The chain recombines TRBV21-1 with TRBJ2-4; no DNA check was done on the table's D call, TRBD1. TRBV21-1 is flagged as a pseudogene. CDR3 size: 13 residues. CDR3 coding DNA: TGTGCCAGCAGCCTAGGACAGGCGAACATTCAGTACTTC. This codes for CASSLGQANIQYF.

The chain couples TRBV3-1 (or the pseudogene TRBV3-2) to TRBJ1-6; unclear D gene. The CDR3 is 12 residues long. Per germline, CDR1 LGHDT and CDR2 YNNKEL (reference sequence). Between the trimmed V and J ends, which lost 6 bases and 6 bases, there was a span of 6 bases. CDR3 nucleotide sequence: TGTGCCAGCAGAGAGGCTAATTCACCCCTCCACTTT. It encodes CASREANSPLHF.

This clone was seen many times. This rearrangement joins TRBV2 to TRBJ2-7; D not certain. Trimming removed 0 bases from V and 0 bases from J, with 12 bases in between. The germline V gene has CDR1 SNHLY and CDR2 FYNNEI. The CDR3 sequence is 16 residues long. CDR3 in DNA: TGTGCCAGCAGTGAAGCGCTTTTGGTCAGCTCCTACGAGCAGTACTTC. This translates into CASSEALLVSSYEQYF.